The 7 T cell receptor beta chains given below trace back to one sample, sequenced in a study of OX40 agonist ivuxolimab in advanced cancers. Assay: immunoSEQ multiplex PCR; the TCRdb copy retains only in-frame clones and omits some. This table holds around 38,000 clones, around 93% found once. The sample was CD4+ or CD8+ T cells sorted from blood, taken in a trial of the OX40 agonist ivuxolimab. The receptors originated from an adult with an advanced solid tumor such as melanoma, head and neck, liver or kidney cancer.

This chain links TRBV27 with TRBJ2-1, with 9 nucleotides matching TRBD2. There are 14 residues in the CDR3. CDR1 is MNHEY and CDR2 is SMNVEV in the germline V gene (reference sequence). Trimming cost V 5 bases and J 7 bases; bases outside gene matches: 6. The CDR3 protein is CASSSSTSGNEQFF. CDR3 nucleotide sequence: TGTGCCAGCAGTAGCTCGACTAGCGGTAATGAGCAGTTCTTC.

This clone was seen a handful of times. This chain joins TRBV28 and TRBJ2-3; perhaps TRBD2 as D (5 bases). This CDR3 comprises 16 residues. Trimming cost V 4 bases and J 4 bases, with 18 bases left between them. The germline gives CDR1 MDHEN, CDR2 SYDVKM. CDR3 residues: CASSSTPSARADTQYF. CDR3 DNA sequence: TGTGCCAGCAGTTCCACCCCTTCAGCGAGGGCAGATACGCAGTATTTT.

CDR3 protein: CARTFPRGTDGYTF. The CDR3 nucleotides are TGTGCCAGAACCTTCCCGCGAGGGACGGATGGCTACACCTTC. The gene calls are TRBV7-5 and TRBJ1-2. TRBV7-5 is labeled a pseudogene. This CDR3 is built from 14 residues.

V usage is TRBV5-5 and J usage is TRBJ2-7; 9 bases agree with TRBD2. CDR1 is SGHKS, CDR2 YYEKEE, per germline (reference sequence). The trim removed 2 bases at V and 7 bases at J, leaving 7 bases unmatched. CDR3 length: 14 residues. CDR3 DNA sequence: TGTGCCAGCAGCTTAGGGCTAGCGGGAATAGAGCAGTACTTC. This codes for CASSLGLAGIEQYF.

This rearrangement joins TRBV7-8 to TRBJ2-5; 11 nucleotides line up with TRBD2. V lost 5 bases, J lost 4 bases, and 18 bases stayed unmatched. The CDR3 has 19 amino acids. Germline assignment: CDR1 SGHVS and CDR2 FQNEAQ. The CDR3 DNA reads as TGTGCCAGCAGCCCTCATGTCTTACTAGCGGGAGACGGAAGAGAGACCCAGTACTTC. This sequence encodes CASSPHVLLAGDGRETQYF.

This chain uses TRBV7-9 with TRBJ2-7; no clear D gene. V lost 4 bases, J lost 1 base, and 8 bases lay in between. The germline V gene has CDR1 SEHNR and CDR2 FQNEAQ (reference sequence). The CDR3 has 13 residues. The CDR3 sequence: CASSSDGSYEQYV. CDR3 DNA: TGTGCCAGCAGCTCGGACGGGTCCTACGAGCAGTACGTC.

V and J are TRBV7-6 and TRBJ2-5, with D perhaps being TRBD1 or TRBD2 (6 bases each). Trimming left V 1 base short and J 5 bases short, with 8 bases between. CDR3 length: 13 amino acids. Germline V gives CDR1 SGHVS, CDR2 FNYEAQ. CDR3 in amino acids: CASSLVGGETQYF. The CDR3 nucleotides are TGTGCCAGCAGCTTAGTAGGGGGGGAGACCCAGTACTTC. Complete variable domain (other parts from reference TRBV7-6 and TRBJ2-5): GAGVSQSPRYKVTKRGQDVALRCDPISGHVSLYWYRQALGQGPEFLTYFNYEAQQDKSGLPNDRFSAERPEGSISTLTIQRTEQRDSAMYRCASSLVGGETQYFGPGTRLLVL.